This T cell receptor beta chain was recorded in a study of T cell repertoires in cytomegalovirus infection. Findings of the study overall: CMV-specific TCR beta clonotypes restricted by HLA-C were the ones dominating the ex vivo response. Based on cumulative public TCR beta family frequency, carriers of CMV plus the relevant HLA were identified.

Notes on this clonotype: Its antigen is currently unknown.

TCRdb re-called the reads with MiXCR, one entry per CDR3 protein. The sample carries 100,000 to 150,000 distinct CDR3 sequences, more than 7% recorded once. The receptor comes from a human donor in good health (CMV status not recorded). Some clones in this sample may be carry-over from other donors' samples. Material: PBMCs.

The CDR3 protein is CASRRGTGSYEQYF. Written as DNA, the CDR3 is TGTGCCAGCAGGCGGGGGACAGGGTCCTACGAGCAGTACTTC. V gene TRBV27 combines with J gene TRBJ2-7; 9 bases are a match to TRBD1. Germline loops: CDR1 MNHEY, CDR2 SMNVEV (reference sequence). The CDR3 is 14 amino acids. The ends lost 6 bases at V and 1 base at J; junction bases unmatched: 4.